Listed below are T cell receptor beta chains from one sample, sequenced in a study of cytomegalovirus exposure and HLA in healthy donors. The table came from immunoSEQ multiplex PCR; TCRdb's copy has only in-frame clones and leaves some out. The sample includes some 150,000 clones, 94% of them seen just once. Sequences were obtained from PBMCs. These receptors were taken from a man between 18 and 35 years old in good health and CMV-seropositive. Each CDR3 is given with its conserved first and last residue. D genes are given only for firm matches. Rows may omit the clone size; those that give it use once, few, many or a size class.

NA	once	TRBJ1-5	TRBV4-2	CASSQDAGDNQPQHF	TGTGCCAGCAGCCAAGACGCCGGGGACAATCAGCCCCAGCATTTT
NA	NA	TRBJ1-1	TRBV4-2	CASSQDGTGYTEAFF	TGTGCCAGCAGCCAAGATGGTACGGGATACACTGAAGCTTTCTTT
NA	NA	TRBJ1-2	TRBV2	CASSERWGGDGYTF	TGTGCCAGCAGTGAGCGGTGGGGAGGGGATGGCTACACCTTC
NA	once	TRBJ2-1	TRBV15	CATSRPLENEQFF	TGTGCCACCAGCAGACCACTAGAGAATGAGCAGTTCTTC
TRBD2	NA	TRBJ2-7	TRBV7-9	CASSLTRQASGNYEQYF	TGTGCCAGCAGCTTAACACGGCAGGCTAGCGGCAACTACGAGCAGTACTTC
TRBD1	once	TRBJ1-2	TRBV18	CASSPGTGTSRYGYTF	TGTGCCAGCTCCCCTGGGACAGGGACTTCTAGGTATGGCTACACCTTC
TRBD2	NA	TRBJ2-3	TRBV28	CASSPLTSFLVHSSTDTQYF	TGTGCCAGCAGCCCTCTGACTAGCTTCCTTGTCCACAGTAGCACAGATACGCAGTATTTT
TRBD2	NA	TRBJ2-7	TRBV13	CASSTRTRVTEQYF	TGTGCCAGCAGCACGCGGACTAGAGTAACCGAGCAGTACTTC
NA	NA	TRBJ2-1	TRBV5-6	CASSLGSTEQFF	TGTGCCAGCAGCTTGGGTAGCACTGAGCAGTTCTTC
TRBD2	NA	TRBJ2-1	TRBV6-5	CASSSPTSGSFNEQFF	TGTGCCAGCAGTTCGCCCACTAGCGGGAGCTTCAATGAGCAGTTCTTC
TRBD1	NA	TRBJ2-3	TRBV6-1	CASTRQGVFTDTQYF	TGTGCCAGCACCCGACAGGGGGTCTTCACAGATACGCAGTATTTT
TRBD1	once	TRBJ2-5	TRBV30	CAWSTTGTETQYF	TGTGCCTGGAGTACGACAGGGACCGAGACCCAGTACTTC
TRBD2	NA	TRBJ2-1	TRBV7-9	CASREPSGREFF	TGTGCCAGCAGGGAACCTAGCGGGAGGGAGTTCTTC
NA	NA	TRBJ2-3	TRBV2	CASANRDTQYF	TGTGCCAGTGCAAACAGGGATACGCAGTATTTT
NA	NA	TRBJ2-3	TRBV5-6	CASSLKGQSTDTQYF	TGTGCCAGCAGCTTAAAAGGACAGAGCACAGATACGCAGTATTTT
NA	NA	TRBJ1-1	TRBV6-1	CATTRNTEAFF	TGTGCCACCACAAGGAACACTGAAGCTTTCTTT
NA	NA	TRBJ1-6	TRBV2	CASSETATHSPLHF	TGTGCCAGCAGTGAAACGGCGACTCATTCACCCCTCCACTTT
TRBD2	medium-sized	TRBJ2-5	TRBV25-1	CASSADLAGEGETQYF	TGTGCCAGCAGTGCCGACCTAGCGGGAGAGGGAGAGACCCAGTACTTC
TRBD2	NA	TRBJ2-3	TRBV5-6	CASSYVSSGAAQYF	TGTGCCAGCAGCTATGTTTCTAGCGGTGCTGCGCAGTATTTT
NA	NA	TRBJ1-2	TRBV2	CASSDRGGYTF	TGTGCCAGCAGTGACCGGGGTGGCTACACCTTC
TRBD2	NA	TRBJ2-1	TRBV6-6	CASKTSGAYNEQFF	TGTGCCAGCAAAACTAGCGGGGCCTACAATGAGCAGTTCTTC
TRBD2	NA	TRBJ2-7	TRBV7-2	CASSPGRGVYEQYF	TGTGCCAGCAGCCCGGGACGGGGGGTCTACGAGCAGTACTTC
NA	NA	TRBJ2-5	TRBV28	CASPPDQETQYF	TGTGCCAGCCCCCCGGACCAAGAGACCCAGTACTTC
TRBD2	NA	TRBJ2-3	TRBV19	CASSRRGSTQYF	TGTGCCAGTAGTCGGCGGGGGAGCACGCAGTATTTT
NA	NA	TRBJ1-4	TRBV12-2	CASRLAQATNEKLFF	TGTGCAAGTCGCTTAGCACAGGCAACTAATGAAAAACTGTTTTTT
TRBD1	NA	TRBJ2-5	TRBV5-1	CASSSGTAIQETQYF	TGCGCCAGCAGCTCCGGGACAGCGATCCAAGAGACCCAGTACTTC
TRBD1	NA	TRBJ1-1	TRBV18	CASNDRVNTEAFF	TGTGCCAGTAATGACAGGGTGAACACTGAAGCTTTCTTT
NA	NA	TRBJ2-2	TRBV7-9	CASSHKVDGFNTGELFF	TGTGCCAGCAGCCATAAAGTTGATGGCTTTAACACCGGGGAGCTGTTTTTT
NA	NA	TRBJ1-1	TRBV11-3	CASSRRGNTEAFF	TGTGCCAGCAGCCGGAGGGGAAACACTGAAGCTTTCTTT
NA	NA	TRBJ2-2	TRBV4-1	CASSHLGGGSTGELFF	TGCGCCAGCAGCCATCTCGGCGGCGGGTCCACCGGGGAGCTGTTTTTT
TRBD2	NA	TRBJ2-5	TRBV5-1	CASSLGLAGQETQYF	TGCGCCAGCAGCTTAGGACTAGCGGGGCAAGAGACCCAGTACTTC
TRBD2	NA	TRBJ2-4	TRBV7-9	CASSLATSATTHIQYF	TGTGCCAGCAGCTTAGCGACTAGCGCGACGACTCACATTCAGTACTTC
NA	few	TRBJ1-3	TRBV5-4	CASSLGGLGNTIYF	TGTGCCAGCAGCTTGGGGGGGCTCGGAAACACCATATATTTT
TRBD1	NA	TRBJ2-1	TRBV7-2	CASSQDRGAYNEQFF	TGTGCCAGCAGCCAAGACAGGGGGGCCTACAATGAGCAGTTCTTC